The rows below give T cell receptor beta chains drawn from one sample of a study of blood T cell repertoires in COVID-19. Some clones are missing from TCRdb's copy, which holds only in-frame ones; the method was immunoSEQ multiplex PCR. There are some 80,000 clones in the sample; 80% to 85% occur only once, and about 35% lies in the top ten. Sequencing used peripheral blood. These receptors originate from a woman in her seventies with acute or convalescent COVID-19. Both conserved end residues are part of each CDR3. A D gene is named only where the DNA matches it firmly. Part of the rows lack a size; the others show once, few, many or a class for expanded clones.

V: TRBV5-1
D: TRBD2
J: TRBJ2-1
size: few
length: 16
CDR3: CASSLELAGRGNEQFF
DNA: TGCGCCAGCAGCTTGGAGCTAGCGGGACGGGGGAATGAGCAGTTCTTC

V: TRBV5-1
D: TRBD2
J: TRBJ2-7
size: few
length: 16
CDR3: CASSPGGLAGGYEQYF
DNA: TGCGCCAGCAGCCCCGGAGGACTAGCGGGAGGGTACGAGCAGTACTTC

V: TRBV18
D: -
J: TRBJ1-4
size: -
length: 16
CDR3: CASSRYWSGTNEKLFF
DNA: TGTGCCAGCTCGCGCTACTGGTCGGGGACTAATGAAAAACTGTTTTTT

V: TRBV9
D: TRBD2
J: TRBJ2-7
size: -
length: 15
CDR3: CASSVGLANSYEQYF
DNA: TGTGCCAGCAGCGTGGGACTAGCCAACTCCTACGAGCAGTACTTC

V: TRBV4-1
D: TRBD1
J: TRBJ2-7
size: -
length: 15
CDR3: CASSQPGQGTYEQYF
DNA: TGCGCCAGCAGCCAACCGGGACAGGGGACCTACGAGCAGTACTTC

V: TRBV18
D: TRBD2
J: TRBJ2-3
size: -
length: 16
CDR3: CASSPPNGRATDTQYF
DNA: TGTGCCAGCTCACCACCGAACGGGAGGGCTACAGATACGCAGTATTTT

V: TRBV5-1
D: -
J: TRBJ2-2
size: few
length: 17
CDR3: CASSFGGPGLNTGELFF
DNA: TGCGCCAGCAGCTTTGGAGGGCCGGGTCTGAACACCGGGGAGCTGTTTTTT

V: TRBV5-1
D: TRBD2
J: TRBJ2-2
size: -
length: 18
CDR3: CASSPPTSGSLNTGELFF
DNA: TGCGCCAGCAGCCCCCCGACTAGCGGGAGTCTGAACACCGGGGAGCTGTTTTTT

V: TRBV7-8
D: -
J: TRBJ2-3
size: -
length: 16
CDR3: CASSFQGALVPDTQYF
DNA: TGTGCCAGCAGCTTCCAAGGGGCCCTAGTCCCAGATACGCAGTATTTT

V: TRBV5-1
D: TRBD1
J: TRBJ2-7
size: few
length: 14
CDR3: CASRTGTGSYEQYF
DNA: TGCGCCAGCAGAACCGGGACAGGGTCCTACGAGCAGTACTTC

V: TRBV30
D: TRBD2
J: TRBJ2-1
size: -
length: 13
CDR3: CAWRRGGNNEQFF
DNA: TGTGCCTGGAGGCGGGGAGGGAACAATGAGCAGTTCTTC

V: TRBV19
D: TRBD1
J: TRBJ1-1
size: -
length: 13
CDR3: CASSLDREVVAFF
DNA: TGTGCCAGTAGCCTCGACAGGGAGGTTGTAGCTTTCTTT

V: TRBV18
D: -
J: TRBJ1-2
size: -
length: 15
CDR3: CASSPQSLNNYGYTF
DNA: TGTGCCAGCTCTCCTCAAAGTCTAAACAACTATGGCTACACCTTC

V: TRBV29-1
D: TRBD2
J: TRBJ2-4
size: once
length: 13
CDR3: CSVGLAGVDIQYF
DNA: TGCAGCGTTGGACTAGCGGGAGTTGACATTCAGTACTTC

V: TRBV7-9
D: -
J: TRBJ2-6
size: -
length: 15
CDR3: CASTGQISGANVLTF
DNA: TGTGCCAGCACCGGACAGATCTCTGGGGCCAACGTCCTGACTTTC

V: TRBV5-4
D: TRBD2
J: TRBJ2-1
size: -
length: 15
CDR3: CASSWGERENNEQFF
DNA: TGTGCCAGCAGCTGGGGCGAGCGGGAGAACAATGAGCAGTTCTTC

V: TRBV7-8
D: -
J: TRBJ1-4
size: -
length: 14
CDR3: CASSRRQPNEKLFF
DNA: TGTGCCAGCAGCCGGAGACAACCAAATGAAAAACTGTTTTTT

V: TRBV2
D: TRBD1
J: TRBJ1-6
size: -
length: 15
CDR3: CASSETAGGASPLHF
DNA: TGTGCCAGCAGTGAAACGGCAGGGGGCGCTTCACCCCTCCACTTT

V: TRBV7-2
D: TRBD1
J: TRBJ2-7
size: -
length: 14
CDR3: CASSYGQGPYEQYF
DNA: TGTGCCAGCAGCTACGGACAGGGACCCTACGAGCAGTACTTC

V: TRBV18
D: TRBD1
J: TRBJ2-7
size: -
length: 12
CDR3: CASSTGAPEQYF
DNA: TGTGCCAGCTCGACAGGGGCCCCCGAGCAGTACTTC

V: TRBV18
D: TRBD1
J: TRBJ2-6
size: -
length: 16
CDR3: CASSPGQTSGANVLTF
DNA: TGTGCCAGCTCACCGGGACAGACCTCTGGGGCCAACGTCCTGACTTTC

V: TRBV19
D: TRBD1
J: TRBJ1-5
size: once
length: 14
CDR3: CASSIDSGQEPQHF
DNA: TGTGCCAGTAGTATAGATTCCGGACAGGAGCCCCAGCATTTT

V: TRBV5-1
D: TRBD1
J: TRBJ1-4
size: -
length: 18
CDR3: CASSSPGTGSIEGEKLFF
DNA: TGCGCCAGCAGCTCCCCCGGGACAGGGAGCATTGAAGGCGAAAAACTGTTTTTT

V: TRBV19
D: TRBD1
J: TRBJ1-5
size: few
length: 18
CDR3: CASSITAGDRGSNQPQHF
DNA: TGTGCCAGTAGTATAACGGCAGGGGACAGGGGGAGCAATCAGCCCCAGCATTTT

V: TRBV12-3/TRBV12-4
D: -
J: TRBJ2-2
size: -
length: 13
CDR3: CASSFSDTGELFF
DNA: TGTGCCAGCAGTTTCTCGGACACCGGGGAGCTGTTTTTT

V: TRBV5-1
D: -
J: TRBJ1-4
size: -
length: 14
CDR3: CASSLEQGSEKLFF
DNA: TGCGCCAGCAGCTTGGAACAGGGAAGTGAAAAACTGTTTTTT

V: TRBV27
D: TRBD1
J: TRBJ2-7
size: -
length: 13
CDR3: CASSDRGYYEQYF
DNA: TGTGCCAGTTCTGACAGGGGATACTACGAGCAGTACTTC

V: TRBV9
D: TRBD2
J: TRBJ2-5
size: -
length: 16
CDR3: CASSVGPRTSGETQYF
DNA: TGTGCCAGCAGCGTAGGACCCAGGACTAGTGGGGAGACCCAGTACTTC

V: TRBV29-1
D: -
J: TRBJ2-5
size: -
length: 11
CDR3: CSVAEQETQYF
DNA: TGCAGCGTAGCGGAGCAAGAGACCCAGTACTTC

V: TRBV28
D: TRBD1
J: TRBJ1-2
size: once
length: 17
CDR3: CASKAGTGGGRDYGYTF
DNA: TGTGCCAGCAAGGCAGGGACAGGGGGCGGCCGAGACTATGGCTACACCTTC

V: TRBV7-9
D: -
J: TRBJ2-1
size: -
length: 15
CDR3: CASSFSSSVYNEQFF
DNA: TGTGCCAGCAGCTTTTCGTCTAGCGTATACAATGAGCAGTTCTTC

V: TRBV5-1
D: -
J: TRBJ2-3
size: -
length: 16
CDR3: CASSGATGPSTDTQYF
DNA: TGCGCCAGCAGCGGGGCTACAGGCCCTAGCACAGATACGCAGTATTTT

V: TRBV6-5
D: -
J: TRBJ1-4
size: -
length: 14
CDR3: CASRRRGGNEKLFF
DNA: TGTGCCAGCAGGAGGAGGGGCGGTAATGAAAAACTGTTTTTT

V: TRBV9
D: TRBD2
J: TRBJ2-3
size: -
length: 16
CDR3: CASSVGTSGHTDTQYF
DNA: TGTGCCAGCAGCGTAGGAACTAGCGGACACACAGATACGCAGTATTTT

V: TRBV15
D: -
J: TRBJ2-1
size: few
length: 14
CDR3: CATSRLAISNEQFF
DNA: TGTGCCACCAGTCGGCTAGCGATAAGCAATGAGCAGTTCTTC

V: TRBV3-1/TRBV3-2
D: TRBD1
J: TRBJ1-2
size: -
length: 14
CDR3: CASSRDRGNYGYTF
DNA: TGTGCCAGCAGCCGGGACAGGGGAAACTATGGCTACACCTTC

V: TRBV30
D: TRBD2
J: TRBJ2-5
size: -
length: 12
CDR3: CAGGDGGETQYF
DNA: TGTGCCGGGGGGGACGGGGGAGAGACCCAGTACTTC

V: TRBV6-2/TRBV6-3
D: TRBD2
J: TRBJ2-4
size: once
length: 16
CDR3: CASSYSREGDGNIQYF
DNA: TGTGCCAGCAGTTATAGTCGGGAGGGTGATGGAAACATTCAGTACTTC

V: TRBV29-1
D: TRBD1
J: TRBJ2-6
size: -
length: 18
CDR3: CSVLFTGQGTSGANVLTF
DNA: TGCAGCGTCCTCTTCACGGGACAGGGGACATCTGGGGCCAACGTCCTGACTTTC

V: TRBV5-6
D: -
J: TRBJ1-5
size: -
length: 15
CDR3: CASSLERYSNQPQHF
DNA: TGTGCCAGCAGCTTGGAGCGGTATAGCAATCAGCCCCAGCATTTT

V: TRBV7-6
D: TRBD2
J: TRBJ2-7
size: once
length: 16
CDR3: CASSPVTSGGTYEQYF
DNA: TGTGCCAGCAGCCCTGTGACTAGCGGGGGCACCTACGAGCAGTACTTC

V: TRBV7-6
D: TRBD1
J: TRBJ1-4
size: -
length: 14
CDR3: CASSSPGTAEKLFF
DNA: TGTGCCAGCAGTTCGCCCGGGACAGCTGAAAAACTGTTTTTT

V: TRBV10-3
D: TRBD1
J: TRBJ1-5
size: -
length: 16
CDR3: CAISESRQGEDQPQHF
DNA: TGTGCCATCAGTGAGTCGAGGCAGGGGGAGGATCAGCCCCAGCATTTT

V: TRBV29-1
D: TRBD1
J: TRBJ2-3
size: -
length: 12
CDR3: CSARQGTDTQYF
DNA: TGCAGCGCCCGACAGGGAACAGATACGCAGTATTTT

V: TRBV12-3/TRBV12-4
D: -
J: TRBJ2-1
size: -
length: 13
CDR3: CASSFGGGNEQFF
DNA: TGTGCCAGCAGTTTTGGCGGAGGGAATGAGCAGTTCTTC

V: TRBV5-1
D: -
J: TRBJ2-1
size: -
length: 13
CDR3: CASRPRESNEQFF
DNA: TGCGCCAGCAGGCCCAGGGAAAGCAATGAGCAGTTCTTC

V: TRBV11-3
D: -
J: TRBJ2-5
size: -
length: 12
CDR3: CASSLQGETQYF
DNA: TGTGCCAGCAGCCTACAGGGAGAGACCCAGTACTTC

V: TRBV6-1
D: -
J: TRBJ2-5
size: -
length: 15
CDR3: CASSELLGVQETQYF
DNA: TGTGCCAGCAGTGAACTCTTAGGGGTCCAAGAGACCCAGTACTTC

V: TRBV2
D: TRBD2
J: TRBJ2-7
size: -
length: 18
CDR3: CASSGTSGRITKPYEQYF
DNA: TGTGCCAGCAGCGGGACTAGCGGACGTATAACTAAACCCTACGAGCAGTACTTC

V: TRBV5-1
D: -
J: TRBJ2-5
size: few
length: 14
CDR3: CASSFTGSGETQYF
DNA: TGCGCCAGCAGCTTCACAGGGTCGGGAGAGACCCAGTACTTC

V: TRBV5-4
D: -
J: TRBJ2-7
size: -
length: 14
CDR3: CASSTERSSYEQYF
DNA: TGTGCCAGCAGCACTGAGCGGAGCTCCTACGAGCAGTACTTC

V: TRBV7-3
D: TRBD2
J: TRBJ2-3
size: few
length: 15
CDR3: CASSVSSGATDTQYF
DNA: TGTGCCAGCAGCGTTTCTAGCGGGGCCACAGATACGCAGTATTTT

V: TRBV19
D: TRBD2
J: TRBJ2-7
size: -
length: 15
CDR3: CASSGSGTSPLEQYF
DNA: TGTGCCAGTAGTGGGTCCGGGACTAGCCCTCTCGAGCAGTACTTC